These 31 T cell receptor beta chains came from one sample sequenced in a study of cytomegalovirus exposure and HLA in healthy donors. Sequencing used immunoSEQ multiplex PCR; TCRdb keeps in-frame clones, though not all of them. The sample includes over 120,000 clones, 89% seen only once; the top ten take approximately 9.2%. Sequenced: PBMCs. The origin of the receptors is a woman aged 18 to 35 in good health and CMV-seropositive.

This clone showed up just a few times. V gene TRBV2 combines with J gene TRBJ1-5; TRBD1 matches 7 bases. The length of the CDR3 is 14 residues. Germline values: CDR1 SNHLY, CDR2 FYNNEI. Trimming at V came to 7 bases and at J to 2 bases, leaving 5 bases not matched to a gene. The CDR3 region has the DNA TGTGCCAGCACTGTCCAGGGGGGCAATCAGCCCCAGCATTTT. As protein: CASTVQGGNQPQHF.

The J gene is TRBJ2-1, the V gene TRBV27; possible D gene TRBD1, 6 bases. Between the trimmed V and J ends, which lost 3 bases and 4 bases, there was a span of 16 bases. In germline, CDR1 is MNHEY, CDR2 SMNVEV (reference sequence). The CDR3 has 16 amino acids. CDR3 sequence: CASSFYGQPPYNEQFF. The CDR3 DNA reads TGTGCCAGCAGTTTCTACGGACAGCCGCCATACAATGAGCAGTTCTTC.

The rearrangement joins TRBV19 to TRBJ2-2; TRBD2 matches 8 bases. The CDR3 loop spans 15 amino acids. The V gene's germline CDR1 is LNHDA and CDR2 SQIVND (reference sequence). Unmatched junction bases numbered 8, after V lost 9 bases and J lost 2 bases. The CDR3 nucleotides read TGTGCCAGGTGGCGGGGGGCTATAAACACCGGGGAGCTGTTTTTT. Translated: CARWRGAINTGELFF.

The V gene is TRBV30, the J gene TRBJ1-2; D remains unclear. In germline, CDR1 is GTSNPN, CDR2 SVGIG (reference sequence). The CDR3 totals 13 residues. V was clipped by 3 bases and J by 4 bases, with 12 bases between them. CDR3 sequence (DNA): TGTGCCTGGAGAGAACTCGGGAGCTATGGCTACACCTTC. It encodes CAWRELGSYGYTF.

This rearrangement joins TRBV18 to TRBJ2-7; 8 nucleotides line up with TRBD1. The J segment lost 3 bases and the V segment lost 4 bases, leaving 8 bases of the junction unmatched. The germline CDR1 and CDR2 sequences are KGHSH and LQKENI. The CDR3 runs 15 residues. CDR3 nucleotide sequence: TGTGCCAGCTCACAAGACAGGGGTCGAAGCTACGAGCAGTACTTC. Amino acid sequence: CASSQDRGRSYEQYF. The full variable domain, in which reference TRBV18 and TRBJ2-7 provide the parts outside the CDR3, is NAGVMQNPRHLVRRRGQEARLRCSPMKGHSHVYWYRQLPEEGLKFMVYLQKENIIDESGMPKERFSAEFPKEGPSILRIQQVVRGDSAAYFCASSQDRGRSYEQYFGPGTRLTVT.

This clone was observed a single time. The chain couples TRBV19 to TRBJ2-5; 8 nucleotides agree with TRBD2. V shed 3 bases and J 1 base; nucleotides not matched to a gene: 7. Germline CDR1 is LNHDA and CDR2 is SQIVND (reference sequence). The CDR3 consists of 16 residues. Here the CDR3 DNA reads TGTGCCAGTAGTATGGGGAGGCGGGGGGTCCAAGAGACCCAGTACTTC. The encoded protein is CASSMGRRGVQETQYF. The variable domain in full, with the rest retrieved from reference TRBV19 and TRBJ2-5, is DGGITQSPKYLFRKEGQNVTLSCEQNLNHDAMYWYRQDPGQGLRLIYYSQIVNDFQKGDIAEGYSVSREKKESFPLTVTSAQKNPTAFYLCASSMGRRGVQETQYFGPGTRLLVL.

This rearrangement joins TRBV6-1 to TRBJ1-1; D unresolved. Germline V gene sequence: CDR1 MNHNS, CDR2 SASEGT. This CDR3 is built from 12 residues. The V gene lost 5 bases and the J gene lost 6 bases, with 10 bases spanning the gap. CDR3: CASSPGLSEAFF. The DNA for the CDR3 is TGTGCCAGCAGTCCAGGTCTCTCTGAAGCTTTCTTT.

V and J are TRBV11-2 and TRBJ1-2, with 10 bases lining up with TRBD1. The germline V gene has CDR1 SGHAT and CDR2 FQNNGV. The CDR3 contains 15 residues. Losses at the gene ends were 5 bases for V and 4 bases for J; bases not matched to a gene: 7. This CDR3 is CASSPGQGVGYGYTF. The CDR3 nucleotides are TGTGCCAGCAGCCCTGGACAGGGGGTGGGCTATGGCTACACCTTC.

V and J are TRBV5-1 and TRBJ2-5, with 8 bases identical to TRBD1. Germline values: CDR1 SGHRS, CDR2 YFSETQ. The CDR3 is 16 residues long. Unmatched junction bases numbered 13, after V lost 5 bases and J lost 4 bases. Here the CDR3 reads CASRVSTGAQGETQYF. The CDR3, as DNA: TGCGCCAGCAGGGTGTCGACAGGGGCCCAGGGAGAGACCCAGTACTTC.

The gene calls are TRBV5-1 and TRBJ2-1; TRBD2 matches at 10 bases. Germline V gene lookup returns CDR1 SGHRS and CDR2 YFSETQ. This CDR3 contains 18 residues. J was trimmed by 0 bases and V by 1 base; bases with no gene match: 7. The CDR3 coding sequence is TGCGCCAGCAGCTTGAGTAGCGGGGGGTCCTACTCCTACAATGAGCAGTTCTTC. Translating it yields CASSLSSGGSYSYNEQFF.

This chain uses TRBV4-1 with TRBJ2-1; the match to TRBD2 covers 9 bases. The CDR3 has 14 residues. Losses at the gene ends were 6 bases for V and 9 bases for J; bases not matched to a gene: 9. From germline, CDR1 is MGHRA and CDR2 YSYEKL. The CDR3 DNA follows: TGCGCCAGCAGTTTAGCGGGGGCCCCAGGTGAGCAGTTCTTC. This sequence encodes CASSLAGAPGEQFF.

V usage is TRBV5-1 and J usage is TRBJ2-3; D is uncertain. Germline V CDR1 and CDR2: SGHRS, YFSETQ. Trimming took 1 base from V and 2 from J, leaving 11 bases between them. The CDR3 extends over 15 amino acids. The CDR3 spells CASSLLTRPTDTQYF. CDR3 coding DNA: TGCGCCAGCAGCTTGCTCACGAGGCCCACAGATACGCAGTATTTT. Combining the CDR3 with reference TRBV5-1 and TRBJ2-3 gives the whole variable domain KAGVTQTPRYLIKTRGQQVTLSCSPISGHRSVSWYQQTPGQGLQFLFEYFSETQRNKGNFPGRFSGRQFSNSRSEMNVSTLELGDSALYLCASSLLTRPTDTQYFGPGTRLTVL.

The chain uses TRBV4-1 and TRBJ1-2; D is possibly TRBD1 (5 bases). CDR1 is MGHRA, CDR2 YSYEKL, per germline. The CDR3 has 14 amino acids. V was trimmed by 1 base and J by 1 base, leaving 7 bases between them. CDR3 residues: CASSQGGDNYGYTF. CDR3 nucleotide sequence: TGCGCCAGCAGCCAAGGGGGGGATAACTATGGCTACACCTTC.

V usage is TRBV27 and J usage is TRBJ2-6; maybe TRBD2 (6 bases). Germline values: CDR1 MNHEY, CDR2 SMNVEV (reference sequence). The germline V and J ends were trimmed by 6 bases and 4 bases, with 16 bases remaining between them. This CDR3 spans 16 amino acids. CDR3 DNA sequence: TGTGCCAGCAGGCGGGGCGGGGCGGGAGGGGCCAACGTCCTGACTTTC. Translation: CASRRGGAGGANVLTF.

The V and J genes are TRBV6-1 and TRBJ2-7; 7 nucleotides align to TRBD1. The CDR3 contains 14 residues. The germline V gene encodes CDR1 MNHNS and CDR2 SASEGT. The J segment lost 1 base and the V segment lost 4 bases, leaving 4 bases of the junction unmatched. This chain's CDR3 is CASSALGQSYEQYF. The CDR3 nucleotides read TGTGCCAGCAGTGCCTTGGGACAGTCCTACGAGCAGTACTTC.

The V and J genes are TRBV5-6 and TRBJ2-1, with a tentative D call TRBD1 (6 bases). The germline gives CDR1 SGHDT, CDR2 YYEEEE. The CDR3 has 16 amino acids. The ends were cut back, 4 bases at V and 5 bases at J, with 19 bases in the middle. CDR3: CASSVLLWGQNNEQFF. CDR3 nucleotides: TGTGCCAGCAGCGTCCTCTTGTGGGGGCAGAACAATGAGCAGTTCTTC.

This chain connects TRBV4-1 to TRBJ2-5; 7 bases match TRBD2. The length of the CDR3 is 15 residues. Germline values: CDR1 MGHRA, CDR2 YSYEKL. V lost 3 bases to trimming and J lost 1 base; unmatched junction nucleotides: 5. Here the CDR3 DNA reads TGCGCCAGCAGCCATGCGGGGGAGCTCCAAGAGACCCAGTACTTC. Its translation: CASSHAGELQETQYF.

CDR3 sequence (DNA): TGTGCCAGTAGTATCGGGTCCTCTGGAAACACCATATATTTT. It is translated as CASSIGSSGNTIYF. The chain employs TRBV19 and TRBJ1-3; D not certain. CDR3 size: 14 residues. V lost 3 bases and J 0 bases, leaving 6 bases between the germline ends. Germline CDR1 and CDR2: LNHDA and SQIVND (reference sequence). Full variable domain (missing parts from reference TRBV19 and TRBJ1-3): DGGITQSPKYLFRKEGQNVTLSCEQNLNHDAMYWYRQDPGQGLRLIYYSQIVNDFQKGDIAEGYSVSREKKESFPLTVTSAQKNPTAFYLCASSIGSSGNTIYFGEGSWLTVV.

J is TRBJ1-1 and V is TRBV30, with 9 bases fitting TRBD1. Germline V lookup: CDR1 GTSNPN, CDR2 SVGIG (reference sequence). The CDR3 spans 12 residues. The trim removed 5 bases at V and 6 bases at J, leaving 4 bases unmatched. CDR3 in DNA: TGTGCCTGGGACAGGGGGAGGGCTGAAGCTTTCTTT. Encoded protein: CAWDRGRAEAFF.

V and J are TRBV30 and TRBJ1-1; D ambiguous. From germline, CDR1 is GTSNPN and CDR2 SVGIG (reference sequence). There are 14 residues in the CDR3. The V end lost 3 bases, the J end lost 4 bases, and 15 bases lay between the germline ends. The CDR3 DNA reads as TGTGCCTGGAGGTCTTCCTCCCGCGGCACTGAAGCTTTCTTT. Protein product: CAWRSSSRGTEAFF.

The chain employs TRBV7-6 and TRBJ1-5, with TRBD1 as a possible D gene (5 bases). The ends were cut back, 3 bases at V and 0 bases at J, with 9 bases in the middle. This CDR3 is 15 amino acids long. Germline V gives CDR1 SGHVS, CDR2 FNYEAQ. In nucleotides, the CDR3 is TGTGCCAGCAGCTTGGGGCATTTTAGCAATCAGCCCCAGCATTTT. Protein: CASSLGHFSNQPQHF.

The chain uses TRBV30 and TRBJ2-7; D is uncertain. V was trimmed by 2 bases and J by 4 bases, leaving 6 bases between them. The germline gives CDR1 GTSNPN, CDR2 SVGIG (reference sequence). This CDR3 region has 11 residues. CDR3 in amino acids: CAWSSFYEQYF. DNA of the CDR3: TGTGCCTGGAGTTCCTTTTACGAGCAGTACTTC.

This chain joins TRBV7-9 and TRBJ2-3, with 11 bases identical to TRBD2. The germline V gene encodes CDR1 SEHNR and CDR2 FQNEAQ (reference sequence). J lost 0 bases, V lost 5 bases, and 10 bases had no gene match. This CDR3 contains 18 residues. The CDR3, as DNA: TGTGCCAGCAGCCCAGGGACTAGCGGCGATCAGAGCACAGATACGCAGTATTTT. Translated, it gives CASSPGTSGDQSTDTQYF.

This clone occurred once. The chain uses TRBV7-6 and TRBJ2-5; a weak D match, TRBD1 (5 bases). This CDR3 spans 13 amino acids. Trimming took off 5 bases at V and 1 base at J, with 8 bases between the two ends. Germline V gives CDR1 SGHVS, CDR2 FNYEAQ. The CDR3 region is CASSPGFQETQYF. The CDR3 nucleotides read TGTGCCAGCAGCCCAGGGTTCCAAGAGACCCAGTACTTC.

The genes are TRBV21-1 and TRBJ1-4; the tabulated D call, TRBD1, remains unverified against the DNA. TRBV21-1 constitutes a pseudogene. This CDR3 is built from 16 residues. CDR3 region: CASSKEAGLVNEKLFF. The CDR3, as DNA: TGTGCCAGCAGCAAAGAGGCAGGGCTAGTTAATGAAAAACTGTTTTTT.

CDR3 nucleotides: TGTGCCAGCAGTGAACAGGGGGCACATAATTCACCCCTCCACTTT. This translates into CASSEQGAHNSPLHF. The chain combines TRBV6-4 with TRBJ1-6; 9 bases map to TRBD1. This CDR3 has 15 amino acids. After removal of 3 bases from V and 5 bases from J, the junction contained 2 bases not matched to a gene. Germline CDR1 MRHNA, CDR2 SNTAGT.

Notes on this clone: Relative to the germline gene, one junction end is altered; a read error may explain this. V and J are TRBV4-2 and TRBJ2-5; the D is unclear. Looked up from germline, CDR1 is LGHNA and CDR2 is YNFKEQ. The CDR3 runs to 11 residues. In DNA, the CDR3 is TGTGCCAGCAGCCAAGATTACATGGTAAACTTC. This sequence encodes CASSQDYMVNF.

The CDR3 bases are TGTGCCAGTAGCCCGGGACAGGGGTTTGGGGAGCAGTACTTC. Translated: CASSPGQGFGEQYF. J is TRBJ2-7 and V is TRBV19; 10 bases agree with TRBD1. The germline gives CDR1 LNHDA, CDR2 SQIVND (reference sequence). V was pared by 6 bases and J by 7 bases, with 9 bases of the junction left unmatched. The CDR3 length is 14 residues.

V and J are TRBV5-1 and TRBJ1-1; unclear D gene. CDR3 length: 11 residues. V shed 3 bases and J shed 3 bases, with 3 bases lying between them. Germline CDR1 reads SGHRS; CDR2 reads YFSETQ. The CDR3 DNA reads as TGCGCCAGCAGCTCTGACACTGAAGCTTTCTTT. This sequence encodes CASSSDTEAFF.

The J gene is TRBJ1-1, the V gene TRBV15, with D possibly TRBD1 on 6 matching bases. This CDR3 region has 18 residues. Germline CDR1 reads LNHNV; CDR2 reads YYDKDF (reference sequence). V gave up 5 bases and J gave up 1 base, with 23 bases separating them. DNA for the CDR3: TGTGCCACCAGCCCCCCCAACAGGGTCAGGGTCAGGAACACTGAAGCTTTCTTT. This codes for CATSPPNRVRVRNTEAFF.

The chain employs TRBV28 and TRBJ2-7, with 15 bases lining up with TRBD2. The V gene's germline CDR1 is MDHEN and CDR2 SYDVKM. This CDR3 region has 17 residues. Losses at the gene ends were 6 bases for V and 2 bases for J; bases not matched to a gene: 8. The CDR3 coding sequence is TGTGCCAGCAGCGAACCGGGACTAGCGGGGGGAACCTACGAGCAGTACTTC. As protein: CASSEPGLAGGTYEQYF.